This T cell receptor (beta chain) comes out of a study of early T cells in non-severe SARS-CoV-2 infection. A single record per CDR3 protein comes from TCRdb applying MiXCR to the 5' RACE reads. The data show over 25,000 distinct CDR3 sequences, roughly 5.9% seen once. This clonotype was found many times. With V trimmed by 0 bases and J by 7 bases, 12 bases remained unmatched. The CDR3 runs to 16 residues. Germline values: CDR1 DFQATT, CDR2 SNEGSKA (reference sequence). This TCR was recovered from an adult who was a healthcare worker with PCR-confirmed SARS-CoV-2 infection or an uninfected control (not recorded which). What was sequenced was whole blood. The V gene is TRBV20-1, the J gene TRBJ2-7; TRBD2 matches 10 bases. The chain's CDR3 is CSARDTTSGAFREQYF. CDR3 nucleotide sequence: TGCAGTGCTAGAGATACCACTAGCGGGGCTTTTAGGGAGCAGTACTTC.